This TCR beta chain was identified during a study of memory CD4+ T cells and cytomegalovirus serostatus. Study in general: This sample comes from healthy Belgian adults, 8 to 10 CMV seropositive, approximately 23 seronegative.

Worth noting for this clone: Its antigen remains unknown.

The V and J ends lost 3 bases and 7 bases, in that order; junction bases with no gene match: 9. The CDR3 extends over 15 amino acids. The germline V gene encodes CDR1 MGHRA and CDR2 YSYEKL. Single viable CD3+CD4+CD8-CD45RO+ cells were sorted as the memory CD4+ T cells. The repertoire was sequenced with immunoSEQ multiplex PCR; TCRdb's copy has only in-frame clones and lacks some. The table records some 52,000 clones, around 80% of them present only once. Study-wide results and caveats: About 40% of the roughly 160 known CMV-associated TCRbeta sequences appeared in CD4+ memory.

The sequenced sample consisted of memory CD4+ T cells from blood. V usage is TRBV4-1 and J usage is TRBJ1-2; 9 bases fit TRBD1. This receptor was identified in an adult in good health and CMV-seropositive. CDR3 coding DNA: TGCGCCAGCAGCCATAGGGACAGGGTATCGCGTGGCTACACCTTC. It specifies CASSHRDRVSRGYTF.